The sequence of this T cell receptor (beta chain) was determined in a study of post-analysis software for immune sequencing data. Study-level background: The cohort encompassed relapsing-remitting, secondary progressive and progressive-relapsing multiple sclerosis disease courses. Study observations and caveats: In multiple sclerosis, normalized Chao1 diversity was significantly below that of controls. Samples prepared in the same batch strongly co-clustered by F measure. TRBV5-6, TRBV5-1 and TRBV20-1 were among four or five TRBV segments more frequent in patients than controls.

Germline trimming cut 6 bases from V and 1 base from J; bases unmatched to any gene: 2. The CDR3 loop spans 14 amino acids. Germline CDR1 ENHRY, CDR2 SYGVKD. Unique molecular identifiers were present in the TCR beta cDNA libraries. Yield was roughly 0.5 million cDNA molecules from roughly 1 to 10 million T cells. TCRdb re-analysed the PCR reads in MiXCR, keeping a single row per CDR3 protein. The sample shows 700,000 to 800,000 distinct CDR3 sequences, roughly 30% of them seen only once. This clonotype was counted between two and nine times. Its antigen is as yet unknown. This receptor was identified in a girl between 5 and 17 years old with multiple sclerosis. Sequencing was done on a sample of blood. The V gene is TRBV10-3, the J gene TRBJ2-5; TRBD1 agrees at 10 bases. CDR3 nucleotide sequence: TGTGCCATCAGCGGACAGGGGGGCCAAGAGACCCAGTACTTC. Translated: CAISGQGGQETQYF.